This T cell receptor beta chain was observed in a study of T cell responses to AZD1222 COVID-19 vaccine. The protocol was immunoSEQ multiplex PCR, while the TCRdb copy is restricted to in-frame clones and leaves out a portion. The table records about 150,000 clones, approximately 88% of them present only once. V was clipped by 4 bases and J by 2 bases; unmatched bases: 26. This CDR3 has 22 residues. The germline V gene encodes CDR1 LGHDT and CDR2 YNNKEL (reference sequence). The clonotype was recovered from an adult in good health. The material sequenced was peripheral blood, taken on day 0 of MenACWY control vaccination. The chain joins TRBV3-1 (or the pseudogene TRBV3-2) to TRBJ2-7; TRBD2 matches 10 bases. CDR3 DNA: TGTGCCAGCAGCCCAACACGGAAGTCGGATAGCGGGAGGACGAAAACAACCTACGAGCAGTACTTC. Translation: CASSPTRKSDSGRTKTTYEQYF.